This T cell receptor beta chain was found in a study of siplizumab effects on memory and regulatory T cells (dated by TCRdb to between 2018 and 2021). Background for the entire study: The effect of the anti-CD2 antibody siplizumab on alloreactive T-cell subsets was examined in allogeneic mixed lymphocyte reactions constructed from human PBMCs. Points the paper makes about the study in general: In reactions with siplizumab, an average of 68.8% of mappable alloreactive CD4+ clones were Treg-derived, compared with about 27% in control reactions. For roughly 80-96% of proliferating CD4+ or CD8+ clones, no naive or memory phenotype could be assigned. Unstimulated naive T cells appeared to be more diverse than memory T cells, and naive cells seemed to make a substantial contribution to the alloresponse. The cumulative frequency of alloreactive sequences traceable to unstimulated CD4+ memory T cells was significantly reduced by siplizumab. Whether proliferating Tregs from siplizumab cultures were suppressive was not functionally confirmed. Because sequences below about 10^-5 frequency were poorly captured, only a minor fraction of alloreactive clones could be mapped to unstimulated subsets.

In regard to this clone: No cognate antigen has been identified for it. One base away there is no much larger clone; base qualities are not given.

To prepare the library, the immunoSEQ multiplex PCR assay was applied. Each sample had about 10^5 TCR templates assayed by the deep sequencing platform. Genomic DNA extracted from sorted T cells was used for TCRbeta CDR3 sequencing. The original methods were these. The R programming language was used for clonal analysis of the TCRbeta CDR3 data. Comparing unstimulated samples against CFSE-low samples taken after the reaction was how alloreactive CD4+ and CD8+ clones were defined. Regulatory or non-regulatory origin of alloreactive CD4+ clones was assigned by matching sequences to the sorted unstimulated Treg and non-Treg repertoires. TCRdb holds this immuneACCESS table with in-frame rearrangements only. Some clones are missing; in checked studies, unresolved V genes explain under half, and the rest has no known cause. The V and J calls and clone size are taken from that table; D and trimming were inferred from the DNA. For this sample there are roughly 56,000 clones; approximately 97% appear just once. The ten biggest clones cover about 1.1% of the sample.

In addition, sequencing in three donor pairs included unstimulated CD8+ effector memory subsets alongside CD4+ naive, CD8+ naive, CD8+ TEMRA and CD4+ memory subsets. Sorted unstimulated T cells, along with proliferating T cells recovered from mixed lymphocyte reactions, underwent TCRbeta CDR3 sequencing. Fresh whole blood from approximately ten HLA-typed healthy donors was used to isolate PBMCs. Sequenced sample: naive CD8+ T cells sorted from blood. The cell subset or site label corresponds to: unstimulated naive T cells. This receptor was obtained from a human donor in good health.

The CDR3 sequence is CASSLEVASYEQYF. The DNA is as follows: TGCGCCAGCAGCTTGGAGGTGGCGTCCTACGAGCAGTACTTC. The rearrangement joined TRBV5-1 to TRBJ2-7, with the D gene call left open. Taken from cysteine to phenylalanine, the CDR3 has 14 residues. The sequence is cut down to CDR3 DNA, 42 bases in frame from base 1. Trimming at the junction amounts to 0 bases on V and 1 base on J, and the germline ends lie 8 bases apart. The germline V gene provides CDR1 SGHRS and CDR2 YFSETQ.